The table lists the clone carrying this TCR beta chain with many counts. The antigen is undetermined. Unique molecular identifiers were used in preparing the TCRbeta library. TCRdb called the PCR reads again in MiXCR, with one record for every CDR3 protein. The sample yields hundreds of thousands of distinct CDR3 sequences, around 7.8% seen once. This entry belongs to a study of T-cell reconstitution after alpha-beta-depleted transplantation in children. Study-level findings and limits: It was newly produced T cells that mostly accounted for T-cell counts and diversity one year after transplant. Approximately two months post-transplant, alpha-beta T cells reportedly originated from several hundred expanded graft clones. Several patients had high TCRbeta diversity at day 60; it came from surviving recipient T cells and thymic progenitors.

V was clipped by 4 bases and J by 0 bases, with 13 bases between them. The CDR3 has 16 residues. This chain joins TRBV12-3 or TRBV12-4 and TRBJ1-3; possibly TRBD1 for D (6 bases). Sample: PBMCs, mostly from graft donor cells, taken 180 days after TCRalphabeta/CD19-depleted stem cell transplant. The receptor was isolated from a male patient younger than 18 who had a stem cell transplant for acute lymphoblastic leukemia, so the T cells may come from the graft donor. The CDR3 DNA reads TGTGCCAGCAGTTACTCGGGGGCCCACTCTGGAAACACCATATATTTT. Translation gives CASSYSGAHSGNTIYF.